This TCR beta chain came from a study of blood T cells in healthy people across ages. Alongside a J-beta primer mix, a sample-barcoded 5' primer served in a second PCR lasting roughly 7 to 11 cycles. One entry per CDR3 protein results from TCRdb running MiXCR on the 5' RACE reads. Among 1.5 million to 2 million distinct CDR3 sequences, 40% to 55% were seen once, and the ten largest hold 2% to 2.5%. Per-sample yields of isolated PBMCs were at least 6 million. Germline V gene sequence: CDR1 MDHEN, CDR2 SYDVKM. The CDR3 runs 14 residues. V was cut by 5 bases and J by 11 bases, with 21 bases left in between.

V gene TRBV28 combines with J gene TRBJ2-5, with D possibly TRBD1 on 8 matching bases. The clonotype comes from a woman in her thirties or forties in good health. Sequenced material: blood. CDR3 in DNA: TGTGCCAGCAGTAAGGGACAGGAGGCGGGGGAGCAGTACTTC. Amino acids: CASSKGQEAGEQYF.